These 7 T cell receptor beta chains originate from one sample sequenced in a study of CD8 T cells in Susac syndrome. The authors reverse transcribed roughly 0.45 to 1 ug RNA with random hexamers. TCRdb independently ran MiXCR on the immunoSEQ multiplex PCR reads; one entry per CDR3 protein. Here the sample spans more than 200,000 distinct CDR3 sequences, 92% being singletons. Sequencing was done on a sample of CD8+ T cells from PBMCs. Receptors originate from a human donor with multiple sclerosis.

The chain uses TRBV4-2 and TRBJ2-3; D remains unclear. V shed 0 bases and J shed 7 bases, with 8 bases lying between them. The CDR3 extends over 13 amino acids. CDR1 and CDR2 (germline): LGHNA, YNFKEQ. In nucleotides, the CDR3 is TGTGCCAGCAGCCAAGATCGGCAGAATACGCAGTATTTT. Its protein is CASSQDRQNTQYF.

This chain links TRBV7-9 with TRBJ2-7, with D unresolved. V lost 4 bases and J lost 3, with 10 bases in between. There are 13 residues in the CDR3. Per the germline V gene, CDR1 is SEHNR and CDR2 is FQNEAQ (reference sequence). Written as DNA, the CDR3 is TGTGCCAGCAGCTGGATTGGGGACTACGAGCAGTACTTC. This sequence encodes CASSWIGDYEQYF.

The CDR3 bases are TGTGCCAGCAGCCGGGGACAGGGGGCCTATGAGCAGTTCTTC. Protein sequence: CASSRGQGAYEQFF. V usage is TRBV13 and J usage is TRBJ2-1, with 12 nucleotides matching TRBD1. V lost 5 bases, J lost 8 bases, and 4 bases stayed unmatched. Per the germline V gene, CDR1 is PRHDT and CDR2 is FYEKMQ (reference sequence). The CDR3 is made up of 14 amino acids.

The chain recombines TRBV4-3 with TRBJ2-2; D is perhaps TRBD1 (5 bases). This CDR3 has 11 residues. Germline CDR1 LGHNA, CDR2 YSLEER. With 3 bases removed from V and 10 bases from J, the gap between germline ends came to 6 bases. CDR3 sequence reads: CASSQGLELFF. The DNA of the CDR3 is TGCGCCAGCAGCCAGGGGCTGGAGCTGTTTTTT.

This chain links TRBV10-3 with TRBJ2-5, with unresolved D. The V and J ends lost 3 bases and 5 bases respectively, with 13 bases between them. Germline CDR1 reads ENHRY; CDR2 reads SYGVKD. This CDR3 has 14 residues. The CDR3 sequence is CAISDPVSRETQYF. CDR3 nucleotides: TGTGCCATCAGTGACCCCGTGTCTAGGGAGACCCAGTACTTC.

The chain joins TRBV29-1 to TRBJ1-1; the D gene is possibly TRBD1 (5 bases). Between the trimmed V and J ends, which lost 6 bases and 7 bases, there was a span of 9 bases. The germline CDR1 and CDR2 sequences are SQVTM and ANQGSEA. The CDR3 runs to 10 residues. The DNA for the CDR3 is TGCAGCGTATACCAGGGTGAAGCTTTCTTT. Translation: CSVYQGEAFF.

As for this clonotype: The germline gene is not matched at one end of the junction; a read error may be the cause. The chain links TRBV27 to TRBJ2-1; 7 nucleotides agree with TRBD2. CDR3 size: 14 residues. CDR1 is MNHEY, CDR2 SMNVEV, per germline (reference sequence). CDR3 in amino acids: CASTLSGTYNEQFF. The CDR3 coding sequence is TGTGCCAGCACTTTAAGCGGGACGTACAATGAGCAGTTCTTC.